The T cell receptor (beta chain) under discussion was sequenced for a study of blood T cells in healthy people across ages. General study points: It was found that TCR beta diversity correlated strongly with the percentage of naive T cells.

Germline CDR1 reads SGHDN; CDR2 reads FVKESK. Trimming removed 2 bases from V and 4 bases from J, with 12 bases in between. The length of the CDR3 is 14 residues. With a J-beta primer mix and a sample-barcoded 5' primer, a second PCR ran roughly 6 to 11 cycles. TCRdb re-called the 5' RACE reads with MiXCR, one entry per CDR3 protein. The table lists about 840,000 distinct CDR3 sequences, 25% to 35% of them singletons, with around 9.6% in the top ten. Isolated per sample were at least 7 million PBMCs. As concerns this clonotype: The antigen is undetermined.

The same sample was also used in a study of T cells of mothers and their children.

The gene calls are TRBV14 and TRBJ2-7; D is perhaps TRBD2 (5 bases). The clonotype comes from a woman aged 40 to 50 in good health. What was sequenced was blood. CDR3 residues: CASSQMETTYEQYF. The DNA for the CDR3 is TGTGCCAGCAGCCAAATGGAGACTACTTACGAGCAGTACTTC.